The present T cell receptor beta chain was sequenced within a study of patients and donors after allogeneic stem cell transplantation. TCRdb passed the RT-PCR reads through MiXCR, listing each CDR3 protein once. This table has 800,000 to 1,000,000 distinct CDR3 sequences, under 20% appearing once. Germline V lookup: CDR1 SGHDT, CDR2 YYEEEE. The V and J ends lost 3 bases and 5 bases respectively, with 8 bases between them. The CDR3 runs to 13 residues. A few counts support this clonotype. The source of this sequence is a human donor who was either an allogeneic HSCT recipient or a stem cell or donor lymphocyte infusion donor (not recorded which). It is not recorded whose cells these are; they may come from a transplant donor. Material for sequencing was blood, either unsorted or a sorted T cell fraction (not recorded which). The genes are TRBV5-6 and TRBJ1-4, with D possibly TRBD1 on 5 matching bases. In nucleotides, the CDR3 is TGTGCCAGCAGCTGGGACCGAAATGAAAAACTGTTTTTT. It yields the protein CASSWDRNEKLFF.